This TCR beta chain is drawn from a study of shared clonotypes between healthy human individuals. Background on the study: The composition of the donors was a couple of women and a few men aged 18 to 49. Plates per donor: three CD4 naive, three CD4 memory, two CD8 naive, one CD8 memory.

Per the original methods: Junction-only sequences produced by ImmunoSEQ had no quality scores, so filtering differed. Libraries were prepared by immunoSEQ multiplex PCR; TCRdb keeps only in-frame clonotypes and omits some of them. D and trimming come from the DNA, and the V and J calls and clone size come from that table. This repertoire shows a few hundred thousand clones, about nine tenths found once; its top ten account for roughly 17%. CDR3 length: 16 residues. Trimming took 0 bases from V and 1 from J; bases not matched to a gene: 2. Germline values: CDR1 MNHEY, CDR2 SVGAGI. Sequenced: memory CD8+ T cells sorted from blood. The subset was: CD45RO+ cells pooled with CCR7-negative TemRA cells. This TCR was recovered from a man younger than 35 in good health. V usage is TRBV6-5 and J usage is TRBJ2-2; 7 nucleotides align to TRBD2. The CDR3 DNA reads as TGTGCCAGCAGTTACTCGAGCGGGGAGAACACCGGGGAGCTGTTTTTT. Its protein product is CASSYSSGENTGELFF.